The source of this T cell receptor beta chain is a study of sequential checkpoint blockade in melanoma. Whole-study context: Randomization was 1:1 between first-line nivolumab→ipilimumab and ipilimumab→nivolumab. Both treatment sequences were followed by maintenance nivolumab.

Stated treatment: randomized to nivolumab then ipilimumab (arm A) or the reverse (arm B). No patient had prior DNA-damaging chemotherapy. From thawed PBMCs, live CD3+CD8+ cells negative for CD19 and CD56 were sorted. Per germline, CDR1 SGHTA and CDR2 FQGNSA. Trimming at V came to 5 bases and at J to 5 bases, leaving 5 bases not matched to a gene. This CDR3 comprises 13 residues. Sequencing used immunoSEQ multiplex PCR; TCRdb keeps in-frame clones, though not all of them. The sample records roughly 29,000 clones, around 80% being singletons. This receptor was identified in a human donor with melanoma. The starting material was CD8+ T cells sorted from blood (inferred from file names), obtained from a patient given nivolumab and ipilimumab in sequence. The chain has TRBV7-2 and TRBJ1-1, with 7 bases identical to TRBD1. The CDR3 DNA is TGTGCCAGCAGCCTTGGGACAGAGACTGAAGCTTTCTTT. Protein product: CASSLGTETEAFF. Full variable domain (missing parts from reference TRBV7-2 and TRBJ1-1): GAGVSQSPSNKVTEKGKDVELRCDPISGHTALYWYRQSLGQGLEFLIYFQGNSAPDKSGLPSDRFSAERTGGSVSTLTIQRTQQEDSAVYLCASSLGTETEAFFGQGTRLTVV.